The sequence of this TCR beta chain was determined in a study of blood T cells in healthy people across ages (dated by TCRdb to 2014 to 2015). At the level of the whole study: In model experiments, template switching captured about one uniquely barcoded TCR beta cDNA molecule for every two T cells. Age-related changes in TCR beta repertoire diversity were measured in the study by deep sequencing normalized with unique cDNA molecular identifiers. Four age groups were formed from the donors: young (average approximately 17 years), middle-aged (approximately 40), aged (roughly 59) and long-lived (about 80). To avoid experimental bias, donors of different ages were distributed randomly across sequencing lanes. The study analyzed two additional independent replicas of 1 million unique cDNA reads from the same blood draw for two donors, one aged 18 to 30 and one aged 80 or older.

Donors were about 36 systemically healthy Caucasian individuals from Russia aged roughly 6 to 90 years. About 9.8 milliliters of peripheral blood were drawn from each donor into EDTA-treated Vacutainer tubes. Ficoll-Paque density-gradient centrifugation was used to isolate PBMCs, with at least 7 million obtained per sample. Total RNA was extracted from PBMCs with Trizol reagent, with at least 5 micrograms obtained per sample. The percentages of naive CD45RAhigh/CD27high T cells were determined by flow cytometry on a PBMC aliquot from every donor. Results the study describes overall, beyond this receptor: A strong correlation was found between observed TCR beta diversity and the percentage of naive T cells measured by flow cytometry. As age increased, observed TCR beta diversity per million T cells dropped in a roughly linear way, and a significant reduction was already evident by age roughly 36. Because the CMV infection status of the donors was unknown, age-related changes in expanded clonotypes may potentially have been confounded. Conclusive comparison of naive and antigen-experienced compartments was prevented by the profiling of bulk unsorted PBMCs. Estimates of total diversity based on one million sequenced T cells were regarded as lower bounds and as underestimates. Compared with the aged group, more naive CD4+ T cells, fewer expanded clones and increased TCR diversity were shown by the long-lived group, suggesting age selection.

Preparation of the library involved 5' RACE. Sequenced on an Illumina HiSeq 2500. A second PCR of about 6 to 11 cycles was run with a J-beta primer mix and a sample-barcoded 5' primer. A template-switch 5' adaptor carrying 12 random nucleotides introduced a unique molecular identifier onto each TCR beta cDNA molecule. At least 2.5 million CDR3-containing paired-end reads were obtained from each sample. First-strand cDNA synthesis was performed from all RNA using the Mint cDNA synthesis kit, with priming by a TRBC-specific oligonucleotide. Following uracil-DNA glycosylase treatment, all cDNA underwent a first 18-cycle PCR with the universal primers M1SS and BC2_uni_R. On the authors' methods: For normalization, 1 million high-quality reads were randomly selected from each sample, with every read carrying a distinct molecular identifier. Instead of being binned into consensus sequences, reads that shared molecular identifiers were thrown out. MiTCR, run with a Q25 quality threshold and the strictest error-elimination algorithm, handled CDR3 identification, clonotype clustering and error correction. A nonparametric unseen species model with Euler transformation was used to estimate lower-bound total TCR beta diversity. Using fastp trimming at Q25 and MiXCR clonotype assembly, TCRdb reanalyzed the public sequencing data and kept in-frame beta chains. Each record represents a unique CDR3 protein, reported with the most common genes and DNA among its rows. TCRdb's processing, not the authors', yielded these V and J calls. The sample table lists around 650,000 distinct CDR3 sequences, about 34% of them with a count of one. The ten largest clonotypes hold less than 20% of the sample.

This clonotype was detected ten times or more. Its specific antigen is unknown. No base-level quality is on record; no much larger clone is a single base apart. The CDR3 spans 14 residues, from the cysteine through the phenylalanine. Only the CDR3 part of the read is kept: 42 bases, read in frame from the first base. As encoded in the germline V gene, CDR1 is SQVTM while CDR2 is ANQGSEA. The chain is made from TRBV29-1 and TRBJ2-2, with 12 bases aligning to TRBD1. The TCR was taken from an elderly woman in good health. Donor details come from another sample of the same person, matched by shared clones. The source material was blood. The nucleotides are TGCAGTGTACCGGGACAGGGGGCCTCCGGGGAGCTGTTTTTT. Its protein is CSVPGQGASGELFF.